The clone carrying this T cell receptor (beta chain) was counted at least ten times. TCRdb reprocessed the reads with MiXCR, giving one entry per CDR3 protein. This table holds 250,000 to 300,000 distinct CDR3 sequences, roughly 9% found once. The CDR3 covers 15 residues. Germline loops: CDR1 SGHTA, CDR2 FQGNSA. V shed 3 bases, J shed 13 bases, and the junction held 7 bases outside the gene matches. This sample stems from a study of T cell repertoires in cytomegalovirus infection. The receptor's source is a human donor in good health (CMV status not recorded). Some clones in this sample may be carry-over from other donors' samples. Sequenced: PBMCs. The J gene is TRBJ1-6, the V gene TRBV7-2, with 12 nucleotides matching TRBD1. CDR3: CASSFLGTGGSPLHF. The CDR3 bases are TGTGCCAGCAGCTTTTTAGGGACAGGGGGCTCCCCCCTCCACTTT.